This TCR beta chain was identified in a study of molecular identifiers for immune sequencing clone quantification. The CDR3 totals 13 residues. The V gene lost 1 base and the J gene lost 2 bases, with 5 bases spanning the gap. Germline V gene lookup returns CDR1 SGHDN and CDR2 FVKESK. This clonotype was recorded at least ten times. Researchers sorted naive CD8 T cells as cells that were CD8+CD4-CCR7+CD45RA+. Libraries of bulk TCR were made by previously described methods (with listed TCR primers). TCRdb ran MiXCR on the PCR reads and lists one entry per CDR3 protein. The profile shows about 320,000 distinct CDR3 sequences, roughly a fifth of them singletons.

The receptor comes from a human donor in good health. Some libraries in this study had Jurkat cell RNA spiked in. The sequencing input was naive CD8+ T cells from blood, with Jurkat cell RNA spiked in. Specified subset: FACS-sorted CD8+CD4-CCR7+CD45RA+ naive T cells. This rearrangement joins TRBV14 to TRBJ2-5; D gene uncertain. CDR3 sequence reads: CASSQAQQETQYF. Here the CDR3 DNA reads TGTGCCAGCAGCCAAGCACAGCAAGAGACCCAGTACTTC.